This record covers a single TCR beta chain. For recovered donors of Cohort 3, there were two negative PCRs, clearance, or symptom resolution. This record belongs to a study of blood T cell repertoires in COVID-19. Per germline, CDR1 MDHEN and CDR2 SYDVKM. This CDR3 spans 15 amino acids. V gave up 4 bases and J gave up 2 bases; unmatched junction bases: 5. Profiling relied on immunoSEQ multiplex PCR, and the TCRdb table lists in-frame clones only, not all of them. The table includes hundreds of thousands of clones, more than 80% detected once. The receptor was derived from a man aged 30-40 years who had recovered from COVID-19. Material: PBMCs or T cells enriched from blood (not recorded which). The genes are TRBV28 and TRBJ2-7; 10 nucleotides match TRBD2. The CDR3 nucleotides read TGTGCCAGCAGTTCCCTAGCGGGGGCGACCTACGAGCAGTACTTC. It yields the protein CASSSLAGATYEQYF.